This entry lists 28 T cell receptor beta chains sequenced from one sample in a study of siplizumab effects on memory and regulatory T cells. Measured with immunoSEQ multiplex PCR; TCRdb has only the in-frame clones, and not every one. This table has about 100,000 clones, 94% appearing once. Material: Tregs sorted from blood. The receptors were gathered from a human donor in good health.

Remarks on this clone: The sample has other DNA sequences that encode this CDR3 too. This sequence joins TRBV20-1 and TRBJ2-7, with D hard to call. Per the germline V gene, CDR1 is DFQATT and CDR2 is SNEGSKA (reference sequence). There are 10 residues in the CDR3. The V end was cut by 4 bases, the J end by 0 bases, with 1 base between. The DNA for the CDR3 is TGCAGTGCTACCTCCTACGAGCAGTACTTC. This codes for CSATSYEQYF.

CDR3 sequence (DNA): TGTGCCAGCAGTCCTCAGGGGCGGGGGTACAATCAGCCCCAGCATTTT. Its protein product is CASSPQGRGYNQPQHF. J is TRBJ1-5 and V is TRBV28, with D possibly matching TRBD1 (6 bases). The V gene's germline CDR1 is MDHEN and CDR2 SYDVKM. The CDR3 is 16 residues long. V lost 5 bases and J lost 3, with 17 bases in between.

The chain recombines TRBV5-1 with TRBJ2-1, with 8 bases matching TRBD2. The CDR3 has 14 amino acids. Germline V CDR1 and CDR2: SGHRS, YFSETQ. V lost 0 bases, J lost 13 bases, and 9 bases stayed unmatched. CDR3 region: CASSLGRPGLVQFF. The CDR3 DNA reads TGCGCCAGCAGCTTGGGCAGACCGGGACTAGTTCAGTTCTTC.

Regarding this clone: Other DNA sequences of this sample code for an identical CDR3. J is TRBJ2-7 and V is TRBV5-1, with D hard to call. The V gene lost 0 bases and the J gene lost 3 bases, with 7 bases spanning the gap. The germline gives CDR1 SGHRS, CDR2 YFSETQ. The CDR3 runs 13 residues. The CDR3 loop reads CASSLGIYYEQYF. In DNA form, the CDR3 reads TGCGCCAGCAGCTTGGGAATTTACTACGAGCAGTACTTC.

The chain combines TRBV27 with TRBJ1-3; D remains ambiguous. The CDR3 extends over 15 amino acids. CDR1 and CDR2 from the germline V gene are MNHEY and SMNVEV (reference sequence). The V end lost 0 bases, the J end lost 0 bases, and 6 bases lay between the germline ends. The chain's CDR3 is CASSLSINSGNTIYF. The CDR3 DNA is TGTGCCAGCAGTTTATCAATTAACTCTGGAAACACCATATATTTT.

V gene TRBV19 combines with J gene TRBJ2-1; 8 bases agree with TRBD1. The V segment lost 9 bases and the J segment 3 bases; nucleotides outside the gene matches: 4. Germline lookup yields CDR1 LNHDA and CDR2 SQIVND (reference sequence). This CDR3 is built from 13 residues. CDR3 amino acids: CASKQGDYNEQFF. The CDR3 DNA reads as TGTGCCAGCAAACAGGGGGACTACAATGAGCAGTTCTTC.

The chain joins TRBV28 to TRBJ1-2, with 7 positions matching TRBD1. This CDR3 is built from 12 residues. CDR1 is MDHEN and CDR2 is SYDVKM in the germline V gene. The V and J ends lost 11 bases and 2 bases, in that order; junction bases with no gene match: 5. CDR3 in DNA: TGTGCCGAAGGGGACAGAAACTATGGCTACACCTTC. This sequence encodes CAEGDRNYGYTF.

The rearrangement links TRBV7-9 to TRBJ1-1, with a possible D match to TRBD1 (5 bases). The V gene's germline CDR1 is SEHNR and CDR2 FQNEAQ (reference sequence). The CDR3 is made up of 13 amino acids. Trimming left V 3 bases short and J 7 bases short, with 12 bases between. The CDR3 nucleotides are TGTGCCAGCAGCTTTGACCGGGGGTATGAAGCTTTCTTT. It codes for CASSFDRGYEAFF.

The chain is built from TRBV12-5 and TRBJ2-1; the match to TRBD2 covers 9 bases. The V segment lost 6 bases and the J segment 4 bases; nucleotides outside the gene matches: 7. Germline CDR1 LGHNT, CDR2 FRNRAP. The CDR3 contains 15 residues. CDR3 loop: CASGRGLATYNEQFF. CDR3 nucleotide sequence: TGTGCTAGTGGACGTGGACTAGCGACATACAATGAGCAGTTCTTC.

The CDR3 sequence is CASKLSVDIKNIQYF. The CDR3, as DNA: TGTGCCAGCAAACTTTCGGTTGATATAAAAAACATTCAGTACTTC. The rearrangement uses TRBV6-1 and TRBJ2-4; D gene unclear. CDR3 length equals 15 residues. Per the germline V gene, CDR1 is MNHNS and CDR2 is SASEGT. V was trimmed by 7 bases and J by 4 bases, leaving 17 bases between them.

The genes are TRBV28 and TRBJ2-4; TRBD1 matches 8 bases. CDR1 and CDR2 (germline): MDHEN, SYDVKM. Trimming cost V 5 bases and J 5 bases; bases outside gene matches: 2. The CDR3 loop spans 13 amino acids. CDR3 sequence: CASSEGQENIQYF. The CDR3 DNA reads as TGTGCCAGCAGTGAGGGACAGGAAAACATTCAGTACTTC.

V usage is TRBV6-1 and J usage is TRBJ1-2; TRBD1 aligns across 7 bases. Germline V gives CDR1 MNHNS, CDR2 SASEGT. The CDR3 has 14 residues. V lost 4 bases and J lost 4; bases outside the gene matches: 6. The CDR3 DNA reads as TGTGCCAGCAGTGTCGGGACAGATCTCTATGGCTACACCTTC. Translation gives CASSVGTDLYGYTF.

The chain employs TRBV28 and TRBJ2-7; TRBD1 might be the D (5 bases). The CDR3 consists of 14 residues. Trimming removed 4 bases at V and 0 bases at J, with 10 bases between. Germline assignment: CDR1 MDHEN and CDR2 SYDVKM. The CDR3 DNA follows: TGTGCCAGCAGTTACAGGACCCGCTCCTACGAGCAGTACTTC. The encoded protein is CASSYRTRSYEQYF.

J is TRBJ2-5 and V is TRBV5-4; no clear D gene. The CDR3 covers 13 residues. Germline lookup yields CDR1 SGHNT and CDR2 YYREEE (reference sequence). V lost 2 bases, J lost 3 bases, and 8 bases lay in between. The CDR3 reads CASSFRNEETQYF. In DNA form, the CDR3 reads TGTGCCAGCAGCTTTCGGAACGAAGAGACCCAGTACTTC.

The chain joins TRBV5-1 to TRBJ1-1; D call uncertain. The ends were cut back, 1 base at V and 4 bases at J, with 8 bases in the middle. The germline CDR1 and CDR2 sequences are SGHRS and YFSETQ. The CDR3 contains 13 residues. The DNA for the CDR3 is TGCGCCAGCAGCTTGCTTTGGGGCACTGAAGCTTTCTTT. This gives the protein CASSLLWGTEAFF.

The chain links TRBV5-8 to TRBJ1-5; D uncertain. Germline values: CDR1 SGHTS, CDR2 YDEGEE. V dropped 0 bases and J dropped 3 bases, with 4 bases sitting between them. This CDR3 contains 13 residues. In DNA, the CDR3 is TGTGCCAGCAGCTTGGGAATCAATCAGCCCCAGCATTTT. This gives the protein CASSLGINQPQHF.

J is TRBJ1-4 and V is TRBV29-1; D might be TRBD1 (5 bases). Germline CDR1 SQVTM, CDR2 ANQGSEA. The CDR3 has 14 residues. V was shortened by 7 bases and J by 8 bases, with 20 bases between the two germline ends. The CDR3 is CSAHFQGMREKLFF. In DNA form, the CDR3 reads TGCAGCGCCCACTTCCAGGGTATGAGGGAAAAACTGTTTTTT.

The count of this clone is one. V gene TRBV5-6 combines with J gene TRBJ2-7, with D perhaps being TRBD1 or TRBD2 (5 bases each). Germline CDR1 SGHDT, CDR2 YYEEEE. V was clipped by 4 bases and J by 1 base, with 15 bases between them. This CDR3 has 15 amino acids. The CDR3 loop is CASSPTSGHSYEQYF. As DNA, the CDR3 is TGTGCCAGCAGCCCCACCTCGGGGCATTCCTACGAGCAGTACTTC.

The chain joins TRBV10-3 to TRBJ2-7, with 10 bases matching TRBD2. The CDR3 loop spans 13 amino acids. Germline trimming cut 6 bases from V and 7 bases from J; bases unmatched to any gene: 6. Germline values: CDR1 ENHRY, CDR2 SYGVKD. CDR3 DNA sequence: TGTGCCATCAGCGGCCTAGCGGGAGTTGAGCAGTACTTC. It translates to CAISGLAGVEQYF.

The chain employs TRBV9 and TRBJ2-3, with D unclear. The germline gives CDR1 SGDLS, CDR2 YYNGEE. The CDR3 consists of 15 residues. The V end was cut by 3 bases, the J end by 3 bases, with 14 bases between. CDR3 coding DNA: TGTGCCAGCAGCGGGGGAAGGTTTATTACAGATACGCAGTATTTT. Translation: CASSGGRFITDTQYF.

The V and J genes are TRBV2 and TRBJ2-5; 8 bases line up with TRBD1. The CDR3 loop spans 14 amino acids. The germline V gene encodes CDR1 SNHLY and CDR2 FYNNEI. After removal of 6 bases from V and 4 bases from J, the junction contained 7 bases not matched to a gene. CDR3 residues: CASSYDRGGETQYF. In nucleotides, the CDR3 is TGTGCCAGCAGCTACGACAGGGGCGGAGAGACCCAGTACTTC.

This clone was seen once. CDR3 loop: CASSQGQLRGRIRYGYTF. The CDR3 DNA follows: TGCGCCAGCAGCCAGGGACAGTTAAGGGGTCGGATTCGTTATGGCTACACCTTC. The chain has TRBV4-1 and TRBJ1-2; 7 nucleotides line up with TRBD1. The J segment lost 5 bases and the V segment lost 3 bases, leaving 18 bases of the junction unmatched. The CDR3 is 18 amino acids. Germline CDR1 and CDR2: MGHRA and YSYEKL.

The chain recombines TRBV29-1 with TRBJ1-1; TRBD1 is a possible D gene (5 bases). CDR3 size: 13 residues. V was pared by 7 bases and J by 3 bases, with 15 bases between. Germline V gives CDR1 SQVTM, CDR2 ANQGSEA. CDR3 DNA sequence: TGCAGCGCCACCAGACAGTTCGACACTGAAGCTTTCTTT. Its translation is CSATRQFDTEAFF.

V gene TRBV7-2 combines with J gene TRBJ1-5; the D is unclear. The CDR3 length is 13 residues. Germline lookup yields CDR1 SGHTA and CDR2 FQGNSA. V was shortened by 3 bases and J by 7 bases, with 10 bases between the two germline ends. This CDR3 is CASSFKAGQPQHF. The CDR3 DNA follows: TGTGCCAGCAGCTTTAAAGCGGGACAGCCCCAGCATTTT.

The chain carries TRBV5-1 and TRBJ2-5; unclear D gene. The CDR3 has 18 residues. CDR1 and CDR2 (germline): SGHRS, YFSETQ. Trimming took off 0 bases at V and 5 bases at J, with 23 bases between the two ends. This chain's CDR3 is CASSLAVVWGNARETQYF. The CDR3 DNA follows: TGCGCCAGCAGCTTGGCTGTGGTCTGGGGAAATGCCAGGGAGACCCAGTACTTC.

Of note for this clone: A read error may produce the germline difference seen at one junction end. The chain employs TRBV2 and TRBJ2-3; 8 bases match TRBD2. CDR3 size: 15 residues. Germline CDR1 and CDR2: SNHLY and FYNNEI. CDR3 residues: CASNEAGVSTDTQYF. DNA for the CDR3: TGTGCCAGCAATGAAGCGGGAGTCAGCACAGATACGCAGTATTTT.

The chain uses TRBV6-1 and TRBJ1-5; 7 bases fit TRBD1. This CDR3 is built from 14 residues. V was pared by 6 bases and J by 3 bases, with 5 bases of the junction left unmatched. Germline V gene data show CDR1 as MNHNS and CDR2 as SASEGT. The chain's CDR3 is CASSPGQINQPQHF. Written as DNA, the CDR3 is TGTGCCAGCAGCCCGGGACAGATCAATCAGCCCCAGCATTTT.

V gene TRBV28 combines with J gene TRBJ2-1, with TRBD2 matching 14 bases. CDR1 is MDHEN, CDR2 SYDVKM, per germline. This CDR3 is built from 19 residues. J lost 2 bases, V lost 5 bases, and 11 bases had no gene match. The chain's CDR3 is CASSQAGLAGAKAYNEQFF. CDR3 DNA: TGTGCCAGCAGTCAGGCGGGACTAGCGGGAGCAAAGGCCTACAATGAGCAGTTCTTC.